These T cell receptor beta chains were read from a single sample in a study of T cell responses to AZD1222 COVID-19 vaccine. Method: immunoSEQ multiplex PCR; TCRdb's copy keeps in-frame clones and lacks some. Of some 120,000 clones listed, 85% to 95% are singletons. The specimen comprised peripheral blood, sampled on day 0 of AZD1222 vaccination. Receptor source: an adult in good health. CDR3s include the opening cysteine and the closing phenylalanine or tryptophan. Each record gives: J gene, D gene, V gene, clone size, CDR3 DNA, CDR3 protein. D genes are given only for firm matches. The size field is filled for only some rows; it gives once, few, many or a size class.

j_call: TRBJ2-3
d_call: -
v_call: TRBV11-3
clone_size: -
cdr3_nt: TGTGCCAGCAGCCCGGGGGACTTTAGGGCAGATACGCAGTATTTT
cdr3_aa: CASSPGDFRADTQYF

j_call: TRBJ1-2
d_call: -
v_call: TRBV18
clone_size: -
cdr3_nt: TGTGCCAGCTCACTGTTGGGGGATGGCTACACCTTC
cdr3_aa: CASSLLGDGYTF

j_call: TRBJ1-1
d_call: -
v_call: TRBV19
clone_size: few
cdr3_nt: TGTGCCAGTAGTATCAACGTGAACACTGAAGCTTTCTTT
cdr3_aa: CASSINVNTEAFF

j_call: TRBJ2-2
d_call: -
v_call: TRBV30
clone_size: -
cdr3_nt: TGTGCCAACCGGGACTCGAACACCGGGGAGCTGTTTTTT
cdr3_aa: CANRDSNTGELFF

j_call: TRBJ1-1
d_call: -
v_call: TRBV5-1
clone_size: once
cdr3_nt: TGCGCCAGCAGCTTGGAAGGGTCGAACACTGAAGCTTTCTTT
cdr3_aa: CASSLEGSNTEAFF

j_call: TRBJ2-1
d_call: TRBD1
v_call: TRBV5-1
clone_size: -
cdr3_nt: TGCGCCAGCAGCTTGGGAGGGGGTGGACAGGATGAGCAGTTCTTC
cdr3_aa: CASSLGGGGQDEQFF

j_call: TRBJ2-1
d_call: TRBD2
v_call: TRBV9
clone_size: -
cdr3_nt: TGTGCCAGCAGCGATCGGACTAGCGGGTTTTTTGAGCAGTTCTTC
cdr3_aa: CASSDRTSGFFEQFF

j_call: TRBJ2-7
d_call: -
v_call: TRBV27
clone_size: -
cdr3_nt: TGTGCCAGCAGTTTACGGTTGCAGATCGGGAGAGGGGACGAGCAGTACTTC
cdr3_aa: CASSLRLQIGRGDEQYF

j_call: TRBJ1-5
d_call: -
v_call: TRBV28
clone_size: -
cdr3_nt: TGTGCCAGCAGTTCCTTTTCGGAGCCCCAGCATTTT
cdr3_aa: CASSSFSEPQHF

j_call: TRBJ2-3
d_call: -
v_call: TRBV11-3
clone_size: -
cdr3_nt: TGTGCCAGCAGCAGCGGCGGGTGGGACACAGATACGCAGTATTTT
cdr3_aa: CASSSGGWDTDTQYF

j_call: TRBJ1-5
d_call: TRBD1
v_call: TRBV18
clone_size: -
cdr3_nt: TGTGCCAGCTCACAAGGGACAGGGGGCCTTGCTCAGCCCCAGCATTTT
cdr3_aa: CASSQGTGGLAQPQHF

j_call: TRBJ2-1
d_call: TRBD2
v_call: TRBV2
clone_size: -
cdr3_nt: TGTGCCAGCACGGCTAGCGGGAGTCGGGGGGAGCAGTTCTTC
cdr3_aa: CASTASGSRGEQFF

j_call: TRBJ2-7
d_call: TRBD1
v_call: TRBV28
clone_size: -
cdr3_nt: TGTGCCAGCACCCCAGTACAGGGGTCAACCTCCTACGAGCAGTACTTC
cdr3_aa: CASTPVQGSTSYEQYF

j_call: TRBJ2-3
d_call: -
v_call: TRBV30
clone_size: -
cdr3_nt: TGTGCCTGGTCAGCGGCTAGCACAGATACGCAGTATTTT
cdr3_aa: CAWSAASTDTQYF

j_call: TRBJ2-6
d_call: -
v_call: TRBV7-9
clone_size: -
cdr3_nt: TGTGCCAGCAGCTTAACCTCTGGGGCCAACGTCCTGACTTTC
cdr3_aa: CASSLTSGANVLTF

j_call: TRBJ1-1
d_call: -
v_call: TRBV2
clone_size: -
cdr3_nt: TGTGCCAGCAAGGTGGAAGGGAGGGCTGAAGCTTTCTTT
cdr3_aa: CASKVEGRAEAFF

j_call: TRBJ1-5
d_call: -
v_call: TRBV6-5
clone_size: -
cdr3_nt: TGTGCCAGCAGTTTCCCCGGGACAAGAGGGAATCAGCCCCAGCATTTT
cdr3_aa: CASSFPGTRGNQPQHF

j_call: TRBJ2-5
d_call: -
v_call: TRBV6-5
clone_size: -
cdr3_nt: TGTGCCAGCAGTCGTAGGACATCGTACGACCAGTACTTC
cdr3_aa: CASSRRTSYDQYF